Shown below are 6 T cell receptor beta chains from a single sample sequenced in a study of post-analysis software for immune sequencing data. Study conclusions and caveats: With TRBV5-6, TRBV5-1 and TRBV20-1 included, about five TRBV segments were more frequent in patients than in controls.

TCR beta cDNA libraries had unique molecular identifiers. A single record per CDR3 protein comes from TCRdb applying MiXCR to the PCR reads. The table lists more than 450,000 distinct CDR3 sequences, 30% to 40% of them singletons. Their specific antigens are unknown. Specimen: blood. These receptors were taken from a girl aged 2-17 years with multiple sclerosis.

This clonotype showed up just a few times. V gene TRBV5-6 combines with J gene TRBJ1-5; 9 bases are shared with TRBD1. V lost 4 bases, J lost 7 bases, and 12 bases stayed unmatched. Germline CDR1 and CDR2: SGHDT and YYEEEE. The CDR3 totals 16 residues. The CDR3 DNA reads as TGTGCCAGCAGCGCCACAGGGGGCGCGTTTGTCCAGCCCCAGCATTTT. This encodes CASSATGGAFVQPQHF.

The gene calls are TRBV4-1 and TRBJ1-1, with 7 bases aligning to TRBD1. CDR1 is MGHRA and CDR2 is YSYEKL in the germline V gene. V dropped 3 bases and J dropped 4; count of bases not matched to a gene: 8. The CDR3 loop spans 15 amino acids. DNA for the CDR3: TGCGCCAGCAGCCAGGTTGACAGGGCGGGCACTGAAGCTTTCTTT. This encodes CASSQVDRAGTEAFF.

This rearrangement joins TRBV28 to TRBJ2-5, with 8 bases fitting TRBD1. Germline V lookup: CDR1 MDHEN, CDR2 SYDVKM. The CDR3 spans 14 residues. V shed 11 bases and J 1 base; nucleotides not matched to a gene: 9. This chain's CDR3 is CAARPTGGQETQYF. CDR3 DNA sequence: TGTGCCGCACGACCTACAGGGGGCCAAGAGACCCAGTACTTC.

In this sample, this clonotype turned up a few times. The rearrangement links TRBV2 to TRBJ1-5, with a possible D match to TRBD1 (5 bases). The CDR3 is made up of 15 amino acids. V was cut by 3 bases and J by 3 bases, with 12 bases left in between. The germline CDR1 and CDR2 sequences are SNHLY and FYNNEI. The CDR3 spells CASSERRQSNQPQHF. The CDR3 DNA reads TGTGCCAGCAGTGAGAGAAGACAGTCCAATCAGCCCCAGCATTTT.

This clonotype was counted only a few times. The V call is TRBV5-1, the J call TRBJ2-7, with D perhaps TRBD1 (6 bases). The CDR3 loop spans 15 amino acids. The ends were cut back, 4 bases at V and 3 bases at J, with 17 bases in the middle. CDR1 is SGHRS and CDR2 is YFSETQ in the germline V gene. The CDR3 loop is CASSESGALGYEQYF. The CDR3 DNA sequence: TGCGCCAGCAGCGAATCAGGGGCTTTAGGCTACGAGCAGTACTTC.

The chain links TRBV5-5 to TRBJ1-5; no firm D call. Trimming stripped 1 base from V and 0 bases from J, with 8 bases between. Germline V gene data show CDR1 as SGHKS and CDR2 as YYEKEE (reference sequence). There are 15 residues in the CDR3. The DNA for the CDR3 is TGTGCCAGCAGCTTGAACAGCAATAGCAATCAGCCCCAGCATTTT. Translated: CASSLNSNSNQPQHF.